This T cell receptor beta chain derives from a study of identifying expanded T cells in peripheral blood. Overall study findings and caveats: Clone count variance between approximately two-week samples rose with total template count. Technical replicates showed roughly 1.2 changed clones; approximately 2 weeks about 16.4; four weeks 19.

This CDR3 contains 15 residues. CDR1 and CDR2 from the germline V gene are MNHEY and SVGAGI. Trimming took 0 bases from V and 0 from J, leaving 6 bases between them. Worth noting for this clone: The antigen is not known.

Using immunoSEQ multiplex PCR, the repertoire was profiled, and TCRdb retains in-frame clones only, with some absent. The sample has approximately 83,000 clones; roughly 84% are singletons. No infections or other immune events were documented during collection. Specimen: blood. The chain recombines TRBV6-5 with TRBJ1-5; D uncertain. The receptor was derived from a person between 18 and 75 years old in good health. CDR3 loop: CASSYSAVSNQPQHF. In DNA, the CDR3 is TGTGCCAGCAGTTACTCGGCCGTTAGCAATCAGCCCCAGCATTTT.